This TCR beta chain was retrieved from a study of shared clonotypes between healthy human individuals. Study context: For every donor, three CD4 naive, three CD4 memory, two CD8 naive and one CD8 memory plates were used.

This clone was counted only a few times. Clones were read by immunoSEQ multiplex PCR, and TCRdb kept only the in-frame ones, dropping some. Of roughly 2,300,000 clones in the sample, roughly 90% were seen once. V was pared by 4 bases and J by 1 base, with 6 bases of the junction left unmatched. Germline V lookup: CDR1 SQVTM, CDR2 ANQGSEA. The CDR3 length is 14 residues. V usage is TRBV29-1 and J usage is TRBJ1-1; 7 nucleotides line up with TRBD1. Input material: naive CD4+ T cells from PBMCs. Noted subset: CD45RA+ positively selected. This sequence was found in a man younger than 35 in good health. Some clones in this sample may be carry-over from other donors' samples. CDR3 residues: CSVVRQGSNTEAFF. The CDR3 nucleotides are TGCAGCGTTGTCCGACAGGGTTCGAACACTGAAGCTTTCTTT.